The subject of this entry is one T cell receptor beta chain. This sample is drawn from a study of glioma-infiltrating T cells after dendritic cell vaccination. On the study more broadly: At biweekly intervals, patients got three intradermal dendritic cell vaccine injections.

The trim removed 4 bases at V and 2 bases at J, leaving 5 bases unmatched. Germline lookup yields CDR1 LGHNA and CDR2 YSLEER. The CDR3 has 15 residues. This table comes from immunoSEQ multiplex PCR, and its TCRdb copy is limited to in-frame clones, with some not included. The table includes just under 60,000 clones, approximately 80% detected once. Time point here: after dendritic cell vaccination, including at tumor progression/relapse. None of the glioblastoma patients had an isocitrate dehydrogenase mutation. The sequence came from a human donor with glioblastoma. The specimen was blood, collected after dendritic cell vaccination. The V call is TRBV4-3, the J call TRBJ1-3; TRBD1 agrees at 7 bases. The CDR3 bases are TGCGCCAGCAGCCGGGTAGGACAGGCTGGAAACACCATATATTTT. It translates to CASSRVGQAGNTIYF.